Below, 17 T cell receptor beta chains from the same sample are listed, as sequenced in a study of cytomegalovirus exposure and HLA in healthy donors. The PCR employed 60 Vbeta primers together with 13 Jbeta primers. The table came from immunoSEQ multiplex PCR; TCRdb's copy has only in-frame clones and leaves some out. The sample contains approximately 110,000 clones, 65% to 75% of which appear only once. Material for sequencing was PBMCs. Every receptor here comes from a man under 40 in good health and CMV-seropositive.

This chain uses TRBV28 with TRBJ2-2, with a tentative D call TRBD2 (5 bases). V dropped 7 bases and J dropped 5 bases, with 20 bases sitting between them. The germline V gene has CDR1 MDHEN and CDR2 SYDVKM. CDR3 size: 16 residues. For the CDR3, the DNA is TGTGCCAGCACCTTACCCGGGGTGCGGGCTACCGGGGAGCTGTTTTTT. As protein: CASTLPGVRATGELFF.

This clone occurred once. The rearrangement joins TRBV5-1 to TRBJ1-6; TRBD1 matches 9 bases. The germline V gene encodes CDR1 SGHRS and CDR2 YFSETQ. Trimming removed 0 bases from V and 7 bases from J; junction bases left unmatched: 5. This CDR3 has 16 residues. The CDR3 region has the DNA TGCGCCAGCAGCTTGGGAGGCGGACAGGGGAATTCACCCCTCCACTTT. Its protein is CASSLGGGQGNSPLHF.

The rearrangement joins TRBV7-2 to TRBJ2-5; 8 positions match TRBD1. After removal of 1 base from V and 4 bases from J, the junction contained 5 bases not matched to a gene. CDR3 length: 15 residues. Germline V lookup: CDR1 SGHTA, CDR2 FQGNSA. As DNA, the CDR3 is TGTGCCAGCAGCTTAGGGGGCCAGGGGGCAGAGACCCAGTACTTC. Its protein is CASSLGGQGAETQYF.

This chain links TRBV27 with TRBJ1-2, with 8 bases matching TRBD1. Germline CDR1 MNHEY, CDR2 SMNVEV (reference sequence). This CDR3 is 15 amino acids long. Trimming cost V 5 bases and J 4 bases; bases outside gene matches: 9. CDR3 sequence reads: CASSLYRGTGYGYTF. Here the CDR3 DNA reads TGTGCCAGCAGTCTATACAGGGGGACCGGCTATGGCTACACCTTC.

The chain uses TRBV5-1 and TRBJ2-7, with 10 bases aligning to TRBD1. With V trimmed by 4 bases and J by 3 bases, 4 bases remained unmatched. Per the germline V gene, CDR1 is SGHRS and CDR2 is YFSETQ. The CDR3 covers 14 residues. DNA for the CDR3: TGCGCCAGCAGCCTGGGGACAGGGGTCTACGAGCAGTACTTC. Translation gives CASSLGTGVYEQYF.

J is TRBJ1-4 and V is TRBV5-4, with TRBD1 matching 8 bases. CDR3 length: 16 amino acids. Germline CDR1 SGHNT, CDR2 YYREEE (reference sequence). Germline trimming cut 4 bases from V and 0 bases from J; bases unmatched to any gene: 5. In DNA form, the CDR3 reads TGTGCCAGCAGCATGACAGGGGTTGCAACTAATGAAAAACTGTTTTTT. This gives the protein CASSMTGVATNEKLFF.

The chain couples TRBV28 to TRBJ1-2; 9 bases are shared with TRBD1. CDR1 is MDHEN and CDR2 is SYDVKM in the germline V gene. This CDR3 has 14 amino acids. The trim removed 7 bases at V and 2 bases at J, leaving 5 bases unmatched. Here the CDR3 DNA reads TGTGCCAGCAATACAGGGGGCTCAAACTATGGCTACACCTTC. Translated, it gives CASNTGGSNYGYTF.

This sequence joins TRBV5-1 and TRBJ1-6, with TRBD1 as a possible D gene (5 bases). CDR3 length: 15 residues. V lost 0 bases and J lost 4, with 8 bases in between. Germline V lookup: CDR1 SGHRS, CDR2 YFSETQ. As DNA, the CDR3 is TGCGCCAGCAGCTTGGACCAGGGATATAATTCACCCCTCCACTTT. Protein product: CASSLDQGYNSPLHF.

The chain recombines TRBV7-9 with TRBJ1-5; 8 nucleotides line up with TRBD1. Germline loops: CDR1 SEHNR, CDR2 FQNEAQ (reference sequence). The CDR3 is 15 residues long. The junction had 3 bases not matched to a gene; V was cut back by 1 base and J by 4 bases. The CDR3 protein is CASSLGGQGNQPQHF. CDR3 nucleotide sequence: TGTGCCAGCAGCTTAGGCGGACAGGGTAATCAGCCCCAGCATTTT.

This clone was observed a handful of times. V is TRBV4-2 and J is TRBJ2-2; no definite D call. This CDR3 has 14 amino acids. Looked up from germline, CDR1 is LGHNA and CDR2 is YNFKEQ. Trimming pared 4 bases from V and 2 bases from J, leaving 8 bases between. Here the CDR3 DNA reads TGTGCCAGCAGCCTACACGTTAACACCGGGGAGCTGTTTTTT. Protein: CASSLHVNTGELFF.

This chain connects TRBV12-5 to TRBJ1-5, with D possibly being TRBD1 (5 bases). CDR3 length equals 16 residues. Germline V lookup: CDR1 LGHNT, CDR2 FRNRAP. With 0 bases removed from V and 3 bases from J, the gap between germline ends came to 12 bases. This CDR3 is CASGLVLGRDNQPQHF. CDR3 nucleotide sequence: TGTGCTAGTGGTTTGGTATTGGGCAGGGACAATCAGCCCCAGCATTTT.

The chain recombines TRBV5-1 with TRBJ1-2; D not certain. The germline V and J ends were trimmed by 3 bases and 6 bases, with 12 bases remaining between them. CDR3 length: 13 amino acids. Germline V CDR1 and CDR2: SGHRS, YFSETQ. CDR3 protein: CASSSYAVNGYTF. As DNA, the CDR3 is TGCGCCAGCAGCTCCTACGCGGTCAATGGCTACACCTTC.

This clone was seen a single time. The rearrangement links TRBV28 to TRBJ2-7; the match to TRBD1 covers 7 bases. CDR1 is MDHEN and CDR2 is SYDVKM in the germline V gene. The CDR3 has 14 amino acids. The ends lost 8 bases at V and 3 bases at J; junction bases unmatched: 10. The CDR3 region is CASPRARQGYEQYF. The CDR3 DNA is TGTGCCAGCCCGAGGGCGAGACAGGGCTACGAGCAGTACTTC. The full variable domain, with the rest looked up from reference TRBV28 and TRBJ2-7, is DVKVTQSSRYLVKRTGEKVFLECVQDMDHENMFWYRQDPGLGLRLIYFSYDVKMKEKGDIPEGYSVSREKKERFSLILESASTNQTSMYLCASPRARQGYEQYFGPGTRLTVT.

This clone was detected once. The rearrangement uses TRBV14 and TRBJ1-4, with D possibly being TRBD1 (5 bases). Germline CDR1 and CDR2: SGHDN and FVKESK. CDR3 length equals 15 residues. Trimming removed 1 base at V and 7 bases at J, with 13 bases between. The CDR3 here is CASSQVGQPGEKLFF. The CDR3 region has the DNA TGTGCCAGCAGCCAAGTAGGACAACCTGGTGAAAAACTGTTTTTT.

This CDR3 reads CAWKRGGSGGYTF. Here the CDR3 DNA reads TGTGCCTGGAAACGGGGAGGGAGCGGCGGCTACACCTTC. The chain couples TRBV30 to TRBJ1-2; no clear D gene. Looked up from germline, CDR1 is GTSNPN and CDR2 is SVGIG (reference sequence). The CDR3 totals 13 residues. V gave up 4 bases and J gave up 8 bases, with 17 bases separating them. Complete variable domain (other parts from reference TRBV30 and TRBJ1-2): SQTIHQWPATLVQPVGSPLSLECTVEGTSNPNLYWYRQAAGRGLQLLFYSVGIGQISSEVPQNLSASRPQDRQFILSSKKLLLSDSGFYLCAWKRGGSGGYTFGSGTRLTVV.

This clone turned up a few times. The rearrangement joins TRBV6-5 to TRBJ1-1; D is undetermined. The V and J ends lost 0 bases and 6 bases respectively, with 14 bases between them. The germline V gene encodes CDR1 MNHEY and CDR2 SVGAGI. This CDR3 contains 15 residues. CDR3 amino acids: CASSYSAGMGAEAFF. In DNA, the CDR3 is TGTGCCAGCAGTTACTCGGCGGGGATGGGCGCTGAAGCTTTCTTT.

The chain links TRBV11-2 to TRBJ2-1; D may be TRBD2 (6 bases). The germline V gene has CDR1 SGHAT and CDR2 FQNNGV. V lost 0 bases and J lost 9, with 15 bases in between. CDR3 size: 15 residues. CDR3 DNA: TGTGCCAGCAGCTTAGATCGTCTAGACGGGGGTGAGCAGTTCTTC. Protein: CASSLDRLDGGEQFF.